One sample yielded the 3 T cell receptor beta chains listed below, sequenced in a study of breast tumors, draining lymph nodes, adjacent tissues. In TCRdb, the multiplex PCR reads were re-called with MiXCR into one record per CDR3 protein. The profile shows 130,000 or so distinct CDR3 sequences, around a third of them singletons. Samples came from axillary lymph nodes draining the breast cancer. The sequenced sample was axillary lymph node tissue. Receptors originate from a female donor with breast cancer. Some clones in this sample may be carry-over from other donors' samples.

With regard to this clonotype: Sequence at one end of the junction differs from germline and may be a read error. The chain carries TRBV7-9 and TRBJ2-7, with 7 bases that match TRBD2. The CDR3 is 15 residues long. Germline-derived CDR1 and CDR2 are SEHNR and FQNEAQ (reference sequence). The CDR3 DNA follows: TGTGCCAGCAGCCCGGGAGCGGGGAGCCCCTACGAGCAGCACTTC. Its protein is CASSPGAGSPYEQHF.

Only a few counts were recorded for this clonotype. An end of the junction does not agree with germline; a read error may underlie this. The chain links TRBV24-1 to TRBJ1-2, with TRBD1 identical over 7 bases. This CDR3 comprises 19 residues. Germline-derived CDR1 and CDR2 are KGHDR and SFDVKD. The CDR3 here is CATSDQSDRVGVRYYGYPF. The CDR3 DNA is TGTGCCACCAGTGATCAGAGTGACAGGGTAGGTGTTAGGTACTATGGCTACCCCTTC.

This clonotype was picked up many times. The chain is built from TRBV4-3 and TRBJ2-5; 9 bases map to TRBD2. J lost 7 bases, V lost 1 base, and 13 bases had no gene match. CDR1 and CDR2 from the germline V gene are LGHNA and YSLEER. CDR3 length equals 17 residues. CDR3 in DNA: TGCGCCAGCAGCCAAGGCAATAGCGGGGGCCGGGGGGTGACCCAGTACTTC. This codes for CASSQGNSGGRGVTQYF.